This T cell receptor (beta chain) was sequenced for a study of CD4 T cells in relation to SARS-CoV-2 and coronaviruses. A remark on this clone: Antigen: not known.

V was pared by 0 bases and J by 0 bases, with 8 bases between. The CDR3 runs 15 residues. Germline V CDR1 and CDR2: LNHNV, YYDKDF (reference sequence). The unexposed donors gave CD4+ T cells in about 2011-2018, prior to COVID-19. The cells were cultured for around ten days before CD4+ T cells were isolated. TCRdb keeps only in-frame clones here, not all; method: immunoSEQ multiplex PCR. The sample lists 18,000 or so clones; just under 75% were seen once. The sequenced sample consisted of CD4+ T cells from PBMCs, cultured in vitro. The receptor comes from a human donor in good health. V is TRBV15 and J is TRBJ1-1; D uncertain. CDR3 sequence reads: CATSRDLRVNTEAFF. The CDR3 nucleotides read TGTGCCACCAGCAGAGATCTAAGGGTGAACACTGAAGCTTTCTTT.